This T cell receptor beta chain was captured in a study of shared clonotypes between healthy human individuals. Study-level background: The study enrolled two women and three men aged 18 to 49.

V gave up 10 bases and J gave up 7 bases, with 20 bases separating them. This CDR3 region has 13 residues. Germline V gene sequence: CDR1 SEHNR, CDR2 FQNEAQ (reference sequence). Deep-level settings were used for running the assay. Replicate PCRs run on sorted subsets employed roughly 190 ng DNA, 25,000 to 35,000 T cell genomes. Original handling: Filtering differed because ImmunoSEQ produced junction-only sequences that carried no quality scores. The repertoire was sequenced with immunoSEQ multiplex PCR; TCRdb's copy has only in-frame clones and lacks some. The DNA was the basis for D and trimming; V, J and clone size are from that table. In the table there are about 2.1 million clones, around 95% of which are singletons. CD8 cells regarded as naive lacked CD45RO, were positively chosen for CCR7, and omitted terminally differentiated effector memory CD45RA+ cells.

The sequence was obtained from a man aged 18 to 30 in good health. Some clones in this sample may be carry-over from other donors' samples. The chain uses TRBV7-9 and TRBJ2-7; TRBD2 might be the D (5 bases). Sequencing was carried out using naive CD8+ T cells from PBMCs. The chain's CDR3 is CAIYGKSLWEQYF. The DNA of the CDR3 is TGTGCCATATACGGGAAGAGTCTCTGGGAGCAGTACTTC.